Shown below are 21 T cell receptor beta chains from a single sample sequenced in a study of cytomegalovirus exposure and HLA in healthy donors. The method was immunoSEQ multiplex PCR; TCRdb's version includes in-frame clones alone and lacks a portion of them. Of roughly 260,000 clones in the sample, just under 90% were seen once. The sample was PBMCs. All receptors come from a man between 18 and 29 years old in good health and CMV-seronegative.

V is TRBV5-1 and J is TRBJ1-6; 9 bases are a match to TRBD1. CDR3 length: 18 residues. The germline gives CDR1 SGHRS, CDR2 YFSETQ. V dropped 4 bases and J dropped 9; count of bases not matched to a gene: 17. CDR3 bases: TGCGCCAGCAGCCGAACTTGGCTCTCCGGGACAGGGATTTCACCCCTCCACTTT. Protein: CASSRTWLSGTGISPLHF.

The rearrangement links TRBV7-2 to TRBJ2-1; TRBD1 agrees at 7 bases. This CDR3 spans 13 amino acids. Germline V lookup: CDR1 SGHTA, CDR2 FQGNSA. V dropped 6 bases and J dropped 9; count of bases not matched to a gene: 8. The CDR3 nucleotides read TGTGCCAGCAGAAGCCCGACAGGGACTGAGCAGTTCTTC. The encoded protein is CASRSPTGTEQFF.

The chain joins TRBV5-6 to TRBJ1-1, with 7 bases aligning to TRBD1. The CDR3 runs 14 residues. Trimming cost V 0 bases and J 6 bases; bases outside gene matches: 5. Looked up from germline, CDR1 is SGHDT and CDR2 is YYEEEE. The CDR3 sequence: CASSLGQGWPEAFF. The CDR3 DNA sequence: TGTGCCAGCAGCTTGGGACAGGGATGGCCTGAAGCTTTCTTT.

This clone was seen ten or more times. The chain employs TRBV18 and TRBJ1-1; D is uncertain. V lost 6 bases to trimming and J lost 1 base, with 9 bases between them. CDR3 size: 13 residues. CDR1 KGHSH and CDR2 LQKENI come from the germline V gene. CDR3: CASSAAGNTEAFF. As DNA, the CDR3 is TGTGCCAGCTCCGCGGCGGGGAACACTGAAGCTTTCTTT.

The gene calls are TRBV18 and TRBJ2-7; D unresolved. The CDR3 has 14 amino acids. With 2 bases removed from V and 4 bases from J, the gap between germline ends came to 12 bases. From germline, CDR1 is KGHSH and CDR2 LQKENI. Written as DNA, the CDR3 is TGTGCCAGCTCACCAAGTAGCCCCCCATACGAGCAGTACTTC. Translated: CASSPSSPPYEQYF.

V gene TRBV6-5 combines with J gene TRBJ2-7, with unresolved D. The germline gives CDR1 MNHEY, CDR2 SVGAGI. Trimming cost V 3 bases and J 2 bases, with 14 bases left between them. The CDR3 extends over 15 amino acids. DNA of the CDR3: TGTGCCAGCAGTTATTCGAGGAGCCCCACCTACGAGCAGTACTTC. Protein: CASSYSRSPTYEQYF.

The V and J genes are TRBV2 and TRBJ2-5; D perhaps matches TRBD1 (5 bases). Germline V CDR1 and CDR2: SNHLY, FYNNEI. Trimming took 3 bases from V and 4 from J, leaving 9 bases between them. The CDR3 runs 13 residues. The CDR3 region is CASSELGPETQYF. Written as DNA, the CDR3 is TGTGCCAGCAGTGAGTTGGGGCCAGAGACCCAGTACTTC.

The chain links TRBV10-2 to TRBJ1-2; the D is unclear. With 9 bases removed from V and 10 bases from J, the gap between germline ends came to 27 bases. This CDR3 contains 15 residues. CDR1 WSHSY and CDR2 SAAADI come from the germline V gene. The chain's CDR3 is CASNQIGGLGLPYTF. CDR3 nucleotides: TGCGCCAGTAATCAAATCGGAGGCCTGGGCCTCCCCTACACCTTC.

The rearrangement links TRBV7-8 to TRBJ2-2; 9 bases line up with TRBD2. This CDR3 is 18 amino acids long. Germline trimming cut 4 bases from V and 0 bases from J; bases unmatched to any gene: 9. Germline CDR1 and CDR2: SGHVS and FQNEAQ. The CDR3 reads CASSSRISGGPNTGELFF. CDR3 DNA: TGTGCCAGCAGCTCCCGGATTAGCGGGGGCCCGAACACCGGGGAGCTGTTTTTT.

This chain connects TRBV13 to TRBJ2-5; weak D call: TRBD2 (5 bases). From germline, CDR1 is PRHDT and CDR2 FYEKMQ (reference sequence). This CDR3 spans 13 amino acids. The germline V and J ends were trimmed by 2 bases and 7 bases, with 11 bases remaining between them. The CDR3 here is CASSLPGFGTQYF. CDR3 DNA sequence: TGTGCCAGCAGCTTACCGGGGTTCGGGACCCAGTACTTC.

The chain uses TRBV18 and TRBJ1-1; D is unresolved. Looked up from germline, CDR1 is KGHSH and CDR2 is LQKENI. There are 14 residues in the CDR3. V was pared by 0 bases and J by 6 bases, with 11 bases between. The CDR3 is CASSPPRGTAEAFF. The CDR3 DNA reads TGTGCCAGCTCACCACCCCGAGGAACGGCTGAAGCTTTCTTT.

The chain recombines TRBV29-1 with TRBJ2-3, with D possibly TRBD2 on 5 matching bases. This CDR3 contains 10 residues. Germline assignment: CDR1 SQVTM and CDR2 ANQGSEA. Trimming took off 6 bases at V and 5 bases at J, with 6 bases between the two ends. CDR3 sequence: CSVRVDTQYF. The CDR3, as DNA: TGCAGCGTGAGGGTAGATACGCAGTATTTT.

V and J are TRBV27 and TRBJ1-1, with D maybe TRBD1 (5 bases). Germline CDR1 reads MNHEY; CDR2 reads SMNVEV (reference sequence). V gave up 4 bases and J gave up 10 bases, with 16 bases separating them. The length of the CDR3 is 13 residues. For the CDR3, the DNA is TGTGCCAGCAGTTCCGGGGGGTTTAGAGTAGCTTTCTTT. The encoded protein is CASSSGGFRVAFF.

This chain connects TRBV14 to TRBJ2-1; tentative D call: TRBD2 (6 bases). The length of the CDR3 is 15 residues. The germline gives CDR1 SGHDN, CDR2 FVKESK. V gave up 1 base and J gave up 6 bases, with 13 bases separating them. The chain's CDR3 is CASSQVPGLANEQFF. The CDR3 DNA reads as TGTGCCAGCAGCCAAGTACCGGGACTTGCCAATGAGCAGTTCTTC. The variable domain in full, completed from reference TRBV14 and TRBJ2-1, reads EAGVTQFPSHSVIEKGQTVTLRCDPISGHDNLYWYRRVMGKEIKFLLHFVKESKQDESGMPNNRFLAERTGGTYSTLKVQPAELEDSGVYFCASSQVPGLANEQFFGPGTRLTVL.

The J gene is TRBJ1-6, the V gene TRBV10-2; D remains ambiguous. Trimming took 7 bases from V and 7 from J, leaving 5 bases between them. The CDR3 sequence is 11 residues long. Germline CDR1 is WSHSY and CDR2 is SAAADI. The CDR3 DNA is TGCGCCAGCACCCAAAATTCACCCCTCCACTTT. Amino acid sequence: CASTQNSPLHF.

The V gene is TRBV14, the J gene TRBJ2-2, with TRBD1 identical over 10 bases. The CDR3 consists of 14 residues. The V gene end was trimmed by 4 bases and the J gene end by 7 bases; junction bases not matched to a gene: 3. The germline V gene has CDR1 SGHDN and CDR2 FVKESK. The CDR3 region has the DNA TGTGCCAGCAGCCGCGACAGGGGGCACGGGGAGCTGTTTTTT. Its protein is CASSRDRGHGELFF.

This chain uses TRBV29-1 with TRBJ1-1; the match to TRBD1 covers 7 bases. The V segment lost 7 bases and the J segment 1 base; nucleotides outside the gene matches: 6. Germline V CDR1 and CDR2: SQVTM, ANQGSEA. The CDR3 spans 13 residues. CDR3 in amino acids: CSAEDRSNTEAFF. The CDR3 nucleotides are TGCAGCGCAGAGGACAGGTCGAACACTGAAGCTTTCTTT.

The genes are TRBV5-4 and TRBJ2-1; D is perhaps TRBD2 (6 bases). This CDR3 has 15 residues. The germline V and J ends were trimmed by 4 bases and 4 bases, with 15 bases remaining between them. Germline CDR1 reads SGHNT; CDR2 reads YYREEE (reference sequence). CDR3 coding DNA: TGTGCCAGCAGCACACCCGGGACTCATTACAATGAGCAGTTCTTC. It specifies CASSTPGTHYNEQFF.

The CDR3 DNA follows: TGTGCCAGCGTCGGTGTAAGCAATCAGCCCCAGCATTTT. It translates to CASVGVSNQPQHF. The rearrangement uses TRBV28 and TRBJ1-5; D uncertain. Trimming shortened V by 8 bases and J by 1 base, and 9 bases separated the two germline ends. The CDR3 covers 13 residues. CDR1 MDHEN and CDR2 SYDVKM come from the germline V gene.

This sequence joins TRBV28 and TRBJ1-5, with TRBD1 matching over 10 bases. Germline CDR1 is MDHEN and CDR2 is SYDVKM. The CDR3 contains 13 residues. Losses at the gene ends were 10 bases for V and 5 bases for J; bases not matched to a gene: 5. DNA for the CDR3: TGTGCCATCCGACAGGGGGCTTATCAGCCCCAGCATTTT. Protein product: CAIRQGAYQPQHF.

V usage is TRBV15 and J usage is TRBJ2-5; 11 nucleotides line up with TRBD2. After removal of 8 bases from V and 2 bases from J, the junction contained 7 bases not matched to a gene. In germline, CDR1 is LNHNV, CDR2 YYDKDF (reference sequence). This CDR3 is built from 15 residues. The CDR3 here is CATDPSGGIQETQYF. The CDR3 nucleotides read TGTGCCACCGACCCTAGCGGGGGGATTCAAGAGACCCAGTACTTC.